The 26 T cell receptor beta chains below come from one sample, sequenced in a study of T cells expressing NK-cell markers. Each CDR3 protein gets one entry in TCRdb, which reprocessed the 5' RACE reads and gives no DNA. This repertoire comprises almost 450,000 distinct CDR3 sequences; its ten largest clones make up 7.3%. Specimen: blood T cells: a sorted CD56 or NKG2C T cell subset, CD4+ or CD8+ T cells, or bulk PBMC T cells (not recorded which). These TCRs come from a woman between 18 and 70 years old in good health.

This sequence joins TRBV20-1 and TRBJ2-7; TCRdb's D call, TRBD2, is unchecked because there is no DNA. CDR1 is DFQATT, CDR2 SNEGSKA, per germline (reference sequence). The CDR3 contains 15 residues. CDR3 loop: CSAQPGLVRSYEQYF.

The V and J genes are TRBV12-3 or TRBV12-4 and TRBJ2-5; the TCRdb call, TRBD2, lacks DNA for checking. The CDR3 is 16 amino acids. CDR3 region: CASSLYPAGGQETQYF.

CDR3 loop: CASSLNGGFSGANVLTF. This sequence joins TRBV5-1 and TRBJ2-6; TCRdb reports TRBD1, a call that lacks DNA to check it against. The CDR3 runs to 17 residues. Per germline, CDR1 SGHRS and CDR2 YFSETQ.

The chain's CDR3 is CSARDKGHNEQFF. The chain combines TRBV20-1 with TRBJ2-1. The CDR3 is 13 residues long. Per germline, CDR1 DFQATT and CDR2 SNEGSKA (reference sequence).

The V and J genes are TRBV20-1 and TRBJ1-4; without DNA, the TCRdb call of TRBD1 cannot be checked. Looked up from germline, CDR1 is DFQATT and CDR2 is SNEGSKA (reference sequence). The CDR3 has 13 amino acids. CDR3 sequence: CSARQGANEKLFF.

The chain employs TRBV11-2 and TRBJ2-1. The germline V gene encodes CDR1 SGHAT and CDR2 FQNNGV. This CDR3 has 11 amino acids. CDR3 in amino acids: CASSTSGEQFF.

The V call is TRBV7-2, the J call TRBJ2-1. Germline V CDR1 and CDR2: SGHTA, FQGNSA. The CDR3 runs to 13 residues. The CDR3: CASSLFESNEQFF.

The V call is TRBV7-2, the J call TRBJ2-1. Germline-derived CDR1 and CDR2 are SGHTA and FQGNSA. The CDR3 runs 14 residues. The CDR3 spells CASSLFPSNNEQFF.

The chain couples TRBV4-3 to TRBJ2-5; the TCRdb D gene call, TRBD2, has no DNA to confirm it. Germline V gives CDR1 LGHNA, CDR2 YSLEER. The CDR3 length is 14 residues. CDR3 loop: CASSQTAGRETQYF.

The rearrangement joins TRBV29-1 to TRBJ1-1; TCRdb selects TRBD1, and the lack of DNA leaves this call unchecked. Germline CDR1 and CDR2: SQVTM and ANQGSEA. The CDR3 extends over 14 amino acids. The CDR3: CSVVGAQMNTEAFF.

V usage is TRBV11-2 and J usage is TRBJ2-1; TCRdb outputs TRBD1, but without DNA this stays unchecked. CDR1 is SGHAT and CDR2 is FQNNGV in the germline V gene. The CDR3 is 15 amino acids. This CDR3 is CASSTGTGGHNEQFF.

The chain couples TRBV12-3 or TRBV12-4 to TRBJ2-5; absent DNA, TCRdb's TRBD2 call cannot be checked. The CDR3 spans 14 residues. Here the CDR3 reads CASRPTSGGETQYF.

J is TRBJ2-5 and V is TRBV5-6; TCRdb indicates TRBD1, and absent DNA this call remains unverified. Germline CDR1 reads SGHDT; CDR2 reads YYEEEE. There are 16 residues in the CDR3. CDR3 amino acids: CASSLLAGVNQETQYF.

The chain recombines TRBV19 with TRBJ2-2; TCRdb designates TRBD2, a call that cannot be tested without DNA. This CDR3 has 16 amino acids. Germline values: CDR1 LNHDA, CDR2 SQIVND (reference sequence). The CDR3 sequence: CASRPRTSEFSGELFF.

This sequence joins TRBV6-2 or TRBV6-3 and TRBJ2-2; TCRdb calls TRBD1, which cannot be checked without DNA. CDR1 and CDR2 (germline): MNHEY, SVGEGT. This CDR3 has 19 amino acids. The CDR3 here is CASSYRHLVLDRGAGELFF.

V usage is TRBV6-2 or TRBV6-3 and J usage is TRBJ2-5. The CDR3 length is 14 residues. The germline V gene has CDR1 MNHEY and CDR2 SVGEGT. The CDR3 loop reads CASSPRTKQETQYF.

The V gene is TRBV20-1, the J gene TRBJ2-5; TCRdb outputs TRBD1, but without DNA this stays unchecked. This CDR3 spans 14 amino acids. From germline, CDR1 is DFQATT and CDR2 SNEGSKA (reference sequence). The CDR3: CSSTGGQSKETQYF.

The CDR3 is CASSRAGHNTGELFF. The chain links TRBV25-1 to TRBJ2-2; checking the TCRdb D call of TRBD1 is not possible without DNA. Germline CDR1 is MGHDK and CDR2 is SYGVNS. This CDR3 has 15 residues.

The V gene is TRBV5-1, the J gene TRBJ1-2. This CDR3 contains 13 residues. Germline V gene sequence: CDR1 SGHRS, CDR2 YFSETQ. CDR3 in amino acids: CASRTDNNYGYTF.

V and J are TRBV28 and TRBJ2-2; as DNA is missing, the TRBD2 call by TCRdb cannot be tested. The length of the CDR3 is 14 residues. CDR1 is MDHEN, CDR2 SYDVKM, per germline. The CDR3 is CASSFASGTGELFF. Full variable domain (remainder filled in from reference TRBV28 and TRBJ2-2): DVKVTQSSRYLVKRTGEKVFLECVQDMDHENMFWYRQDPGLGLRLIYFSYDVKMKEKGDIPEGYSVSREKKERFSLILESASTNQTSMYLCASSFASGTGELFFGEGSRLTVL.

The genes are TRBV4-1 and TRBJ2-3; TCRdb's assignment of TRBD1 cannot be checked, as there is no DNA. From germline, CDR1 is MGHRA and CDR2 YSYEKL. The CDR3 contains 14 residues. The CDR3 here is CASRTGTVTDTQYF.

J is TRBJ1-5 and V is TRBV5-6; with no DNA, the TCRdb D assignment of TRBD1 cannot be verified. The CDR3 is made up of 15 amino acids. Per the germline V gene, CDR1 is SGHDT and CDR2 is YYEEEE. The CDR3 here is CASSLWGGRQQPQHF.

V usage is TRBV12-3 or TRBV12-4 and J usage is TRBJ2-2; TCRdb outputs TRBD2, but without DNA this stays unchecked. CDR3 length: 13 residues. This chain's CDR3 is CASRPAVLGELFF.

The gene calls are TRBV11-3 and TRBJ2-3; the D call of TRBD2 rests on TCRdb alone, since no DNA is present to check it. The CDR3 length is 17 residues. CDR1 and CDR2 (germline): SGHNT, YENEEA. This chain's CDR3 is CASSLDLGLAGGDTQYF.

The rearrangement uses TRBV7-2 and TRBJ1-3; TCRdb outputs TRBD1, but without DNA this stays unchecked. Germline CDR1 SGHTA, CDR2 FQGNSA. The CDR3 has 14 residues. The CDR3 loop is CASSPWRTGNTIYF.

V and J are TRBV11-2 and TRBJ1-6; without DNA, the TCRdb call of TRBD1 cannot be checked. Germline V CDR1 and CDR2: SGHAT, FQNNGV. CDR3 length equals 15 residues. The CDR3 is CASSSVLQGNSPLHF. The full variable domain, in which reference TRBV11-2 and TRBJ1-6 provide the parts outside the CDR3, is EAGVAQSPRYKIIEKRQSVAFWCNPISGHATLYWYQQILGQGPKLLIQFQNNGVVDDSQLPKDRFSAERLKGVDSTLKIQPAKLEDSAVYLCASSSVLQGNSPLHFGNGTRLTVT.